Each of the 15 T cell receptor beta chains below was sequenced from the same sample in a study of blood T cell repertoires in COVID-19. The protocol was immunoSEQ multiplex PCR, while the TCRdb copy is restricted to in-frame clones and leaves out a portion. The table records roughly 420,000 clones, roughly 90% of them present only once. Specimen: PBMCs or T cells enriched from blood (not recorded which). All receptors come from a woman in her thirties with acute COVID-19.

The chain employs TRBV7-9 and TRBJ1-2; D is uncertain. V lost 3 bases to trimming and J lost 4 bases, with 6 bases between them. Germline loops: CDR1 SEHNR, CDR2 FQNEAQ (reference sequence). This CDR3 is 12 amino acids long. The CDR3 loop is CASSFTSYGYTF. CDR3 coding DNA: TGTGCCAGCAGCTTTACCAGCTATGGCTACACCTTC.

The V call is TRBV30, the J call TRBJ2-7; possible D gene TRBD2, 5 bases. Trimming pared 2 bases from V and 7 bases from J, leaving 12 bases between. The CDR3 is 12 amino acids. Germline CDR1 is GTSNPN and CDR2 is SVGIG (reference sequence). The CDR3 DNA follows: TGTGCCTGGAGTAGGCATCCGGGGGAGCAGTACTTC. Protein: CAWSRHPGEQYF.

The V gene is TRBV19, the J gene TRBJ1-5; tentative D call: TRBD1 (5 bases). Trimming pared 1 base from V and 0 bases from J, leaving 13 bases between. CDR3 length: 17 residues. Germline V CDR1 and CDR2: LNHDA, SQIVND (reference sequence). The CDR3 DNA reads TGTGCCAGTAGTATAGTCTTCCAGGGTCTTAGCAATCAGCCCCAGCATTTT. Its protein is CASSIVFQGLSNQPQHF.

V usage is TRBV7-6 and J usage is TRBJ2-7; 8 nucleotides agree with TRBD1. Germline trimming cut 3 bases from V and 3 bases from J; bases unmatched to any gene: 13. The CDR3 has 17 residues. CDR1 SGHVS and CDR2 FNYEAQ come from the germline V gene. This chain's CDR3 is CASSLGVPGQEGYEQYF. CDR3 coding DNA: TGTGCCAGCAGCTTGGGGGTACCGGGACAGGAGGGCTACGAGCAGTACTTC.

This clone came up many times. This chain connects TRBV6-4 to TRBJ2-7; D is ambiguous. Trimming pared 6 bases from V and 5 bases from J, leaving 8 bases between. This CDR3 has 11 residues. Germline V gene data show CDR1 as MRHNA and CDR2 as SNTAGT. The CDR3 region is CASRTRDEQYF. In DNA, the CDR3 is TGTGCCAGCAGGACCCGGGACGAGCAGTACTTC.

The chain combines TRBV4-1 with TRBJ2-7; 8 nucleotides line up with TRBD2. The CDR3 loop spans 14 amino acids. V was pared by 4 bases and J by 3 bases, with 5 bases of the junction left unmatched. The germline V gene has CDR1 MGHRA and CDR2 YSYEKL. The CDR3 sequence is CASSRPGTSYEQYF. The CDR3 DNA reads as TGCGCCAGCAGCCGTCCCGGGACTAGCTACGAGCAGTACTTC.

V and J are TRBV9 and TRBJ1-2; 10 bases are a match to TRBD1. CDR1 is SGDLS and CDR2 is YYNGEE in the germline V gene. This CDR3 region has 15 residues. Trimming removed 3 bases from V and 5 bases from J; junction bases left unmatched: 7. In nucleotides, the CDR3 is TGTGCCAGCAGCGGACTGGACAGGGGGGGATATGGCTACACCTTC. Its translation: CASSGLDRGGYGYTF.

The CDR3, as DNA: TGTGCCAGCTCACCGCGGTCGGCAGGAGGGAATCAGCCCCAGCATTTT. Translation gives CASSPRSAGGNQPQHF. This chain connects TRBV18 to TRBJ1-5; no clear D. Per germline, CDR1 KGHSH and CDR2 LQKENI. This CDR3 has 16 residues. Trimming took 3 bases from V and 4 from J, leaving 16 bases between them. Filled out from reference TRBV18 and TRBJ1-5, the complete variable domain reads NAGVMQNPRHLVRRRGQEARLRCSPMKGHSHVYWYRQLPEEGLKFMVYLQKENIIDESGMPKERFSAEFPKEGPSILRIQQVVRGDSAAYFCASSPRSAGGNQPQHFGDGTRLSIL.

The chain is built from TRBV9 and TRBJ2-2, with 9 positions matching TRBD2. The CDR3 spans 15 residues. Trimming cost V 4 bases and J 8 bases; bases outside gene matches: 9. Germline loops: CDR1 SGDLS, CDR2 YYNGEE. CDR3: CASSTEGLASGELFF. The CDR3 DNA is TGTGCCAGCAGCACCGAGGGACTAGCCTCTGGGGAGCTGTTTTTT.

This rearrangement joins TRBV7-9 to TRBJ2-5; 8 bases line up with TRBD1. CDR3 size: 15 residues. The germline gives CDR1 SEHNR, CDR2 FQNEAQ (reference sequence). The J segment lost 3 bases and the V segment lost 5 bases, leaving 8 bases of the junction unmatched. The CDR3 here is CASSGTAGGEETQYF. The CDR3 nucleotides read TGTGCCAGCAGCGGAACAGCAGGGGGCGAAGAGACCCAGTACTTC.

The J gene is TRBJ1-1, the V gene TRBV5-1; TRBD1 agrees at 7 bases. Germline lookup yields CDR1 SGHRS and CDR2 YFSETQ. V was pared by 4 bases and J by 2 bases, with 11 bases of the junction left unmatched. CDR3 size: 16 residues. The CDR3 DNA is TGCGCCAGCAGCCTGACAGGGAACCGGGGAAACACTGAAGCTTTCTTT. This sequence encodes CASSLTGNRGNTEAFF.

V gene TRBV19 combines with J gene TRBJ1-2; 9 nucleotides align to TRBD1. From germline, CDR1 is LNHDA and CDR2 SQIVND (reference sequence). The J segment lost 6 bases and the V segment lost 6 bases, leaving 8 bases of the junction unmatched. The CDR3 length is 14 residues. The DNA for the CDR3 is TGTGCCAGTAGCGGGACAGGGTGGGACGATGGCTACACCTTC. Amino acids: CASSGTGWDDGYTF. Supplemented by reference TRBV19 and TRBJ1-2, the full variable domain reads DGGITQSPKYLFRKEGQNVTLSCEQNLNHDAMYWYRQDPGQGLRLIYYSQIVNDFQKGDIAEGYSVSREKKESFPLTVTSAQKNPTAFYLCASSGTGWDDGYTFGSGTRLTVV.

The chain is built from TRBV6-5 and TRBJ2-2, with 12 nucleotides matching TRBD2. This CDR3 is 15 amino acids long. Looked up from germline, CDR1 is MNHEY and CDR2 is SVGAGI. V lost 5 bases and J lost 3; bases outside the gene matches: 1. CDR3 region: CASSTSGGHTGELFF. The CDR3 region has the DNA TGTGCCAGCAGTACTAGCGGGGGGCACACCGGGGAGCTGTTTTTT.

This chain connects TRBV2 to TRBJ2-4; TRBD1 aligns across 7 bases. The CDR3 runs to 12 residues. V trimming: 2 bases; J trimming: 12 bases; junction bases outside the gene matches: 4. Germline V gene sequence: CDR1 SNHLY, CDR2 FYNNEI. The CDR3 is CASSEIQGSQYF. CDR3 nucleotides: TGTGCCAGCAGTGAAATACAGGGGTCTCAGTACTTC.

This sequence joins TRBV3-1 (or the pseudogene TRBV3-2) and TRBJ2-7, with D possibly matching TRBD2 (5 bases). Trimming pared 4 bases from V and 7 bases from J, leaving 11 bases between. This CDR3 region has 12 residues. CDR1 and CDR2 from the germline V gene are LGHDT and YNNKEL (reference sequence). The CDR3 nucleotides are TGTGCCAGCAGCCTGGGAGCCGGGGAGCAGTACTTC. This sequence encodes CASSLGAGEQYF.